These T cell receptor beta chains were read from a single sample in a study of technical replicates of blood from several donors. This table comes from immunoSEQ multiplex PCR, and its TCRdb copy is limited to in-frame clones, with some not included. Among 79,000 or so clones listed, roughly 97% were seen once. The sample comprised T cells isolated from PBMCs. The receptors stem from a human donor in good health. CDR3s include the opening cysteine and the closing phenylalanine or tryptophan. The D gene is left open where the match is weak. Size is omitted from some rows. Given values are once, few, many or a class for expanded clones.

clone_size: .; v_call: TRBV28; d_call: .; j_call: TRBJ1-2; cdr3_aa: CASSLQGYYGYTF; cdr3_nt: TGTGCCAGCAGTTTACAGGGCTACTATGGCTACACCTTC
clone_size: .; v_call: TRBV14; d_call: .; j_call: TRBJ2-7; cdr3_aa: CASSQYTGDEQYF; cdr3_nt: TGTGCCAGCAGCCAATATACGGGGGACGAGCAGTACTTC
clone_size: .; v_call: TRBV5-1; d_call: TRBD1; j_call: TRBJ1-1; cdr3_aa: CASSSDREAFF; cdr3_nt: TGCGCCAGCAGCTCTGACAGGGAGGCTTTCTTT
clone_size: .; v_call: TRBV6-1; d_call: TRBD1; j_call: TRBJ2-7; cdr3_aa: CASRDREYEQYF; cdr3_nt: TGTGCCAGCAGGGACAGGGAATACGAGCAGTACTTC
clone_size: .; v_call: TRBV6-5; d_call: TRBD1; j_call: TRBJ1-1; cdr3_aa: CASSPNRGGTEAFF; cdr3_nt: TGTGCCAGCAGCCCCAACAGGGGAGGCACTGAAGCTTTCTTT
clone_size: .; v_call: TRBV19; d_call: TRBD2; j_call: TRBJ2-7; cdr3_aa: CASSSRWLAGGDEQYF; cdr3_nt: TGTGCCAGTAGTAGTCGGTGGCTAGCGGGAGGGGACGAGCAGTACTTC
clone_size: .; v_call: TRBV14; d_call: .; j_call: TRBJ2-7; cdr3_aa: CASSQLESKQYF; cdr3_nt: TGTGCCAGCAGCCAGCTTGAGTCAAAGCAGTACTTC
clone_size: .; v_call: TRBV18; d_call: .; j_call: TRBJ2-7; cdr3_aa: CASSPSSGTYEQYF; cdr3_nt: TGTGCCAGCTCACCATCCTCGGGAACGTACGAGCAGTACTTC
clone_size: .; v_call: TRBV19; d_call: TRBD1; j_call: TRBJ1-1; cdr3_aa: CASWDRVRGLNTEAFF; cdr3_nt: TGTGCCTCCTGGGACAGGGTCAGAGGGTTGAACACTGAAGCTTTCTTT
clone_size: .; v_call: TRBV6-6; d_call: TRBD2; j_call: TRBJ2-1; cdr3_aa: CASMGLAGEGNEQFF; cdr3_nt: TGTGCCAGCATGGGGCTAGCGGGAGAGGGAAATGAGCAGTTCTTC
clone_size: .; v_call: TRBV11-3; d_call: .; j_call: TRBJ2-6; cdr3_aa: CASSLAGAGANVLTF; cdr3_nt: TGTGCCAGCAGCTTAGCCGGGGCTGGGGCCAACGTCCTGACTTTC
clone_size: .; v_call: TRBV9; d_call: TRBD2; j_call: TRBJ2-7; cdr3_aa: CASSEAREREVHEQYF; cdr3_nt: TGTGCCAGCAGCGAGGCCCGTGAGCGGGAGGTCCACGAGCAGTACTTC
clone_size: .; v_call: TRBV5-6; d_call: .; j_call: TRBJ2-7; cdr3_aa: CASSFFGGAEQYF; cdr3_nt: TGTGCCAGCAGCTTTTTTGGAGGGGCCGAGCAGTACTTC
clone_size: .; v_call: TRBV30; d_call: TRBD1; j_call: TRBJ2-7; cdr3_aa: CAWKGQGAPYEQYF; cdr3_nt: TGTGCCTGGAAGGGACAGGGGGCCCCTTACGAGCAGTACTTC
clone_size: .; v_call: TRBV5-1; d_call: .; j_call: TRBJ2-1; cdr3_aa: CASSPLGDNEQFF; cdr3_nt: TGCGCCAGCAGCCCCTTGGGCGACAATGAGCAGTTCTTC
clone_size: .; v_call: TRBV18; d_call: .; j_call: TRBJ2-2; cdr3_aa: CASSPTGNLFF; cdr3_nt: TGTGCCAGCTCACCGACAGGAAACCTGTTTTTT
clone_size: .; v_call: TRBV5-1; d_call: TRBD2; j_call: TRBJ2-2; cdr3_aa: CASSLRTASGYTGELFF; cdr3_nt: TGCGCCAGCAGCTTAAGAACTGCTAGCGGTTATACCGGGGAGCTGTTTTTT
clone_size: once; v_call: TRBV7-2; d_call: .; j_call: TRBJ2-7; cdr3_aa: CASSFHPGVEQYF; cdr3_nt: TGTGCCAGCAGCTTCCACCCGGGAGTCGAGCAGTACTTC
clone_size: .; v_call: TRBV5-6; d_call: TRBD2; j_call: TRBJ2-1; cdr3_aa: CASSRGLAGDNEQFF; cdr3_nt: TGTGCCAGCAGCCGAGGACTAGCGGGAGACAATGAGCAGTTCTTC
clone_size: .; v_call: TRBV19; d_call: .; j_call: TRBJ1-1; cdr3_aa: CASCRGPGTEAFF; cdr3_nt: TGTGCCAGTTGTCGTGGGCCGGGGACTGAAGCTTTCTTT
clone_size: .; v_call: TRBV9; d_call: .; j_call: TRBJ2-2; cdr3_aa: CASSPQTNTGELFF; cdr3_nt: TGTGCCAGCAGCCCCCAAACGAACACCGGGGAGCTGTTTTTT
clone_size: once; v_call: TRBV4-2; d_call: TRBD1; j_call: TRBJ1-4; cdr3_aa: CASSQTGQGGSNEKLFF; cdr3_nt: TGTGCCAGCAGCCAGACAGGACAGGGAGGATCTAATGAAAAACTGTTTTTT
clone_size: .; v_call: TRBV27; d_call: TRBD1; j_call: TRBJ2-7; cdr3_aa: CASSFSGQGREQYF; cdr3_nt: TGTGCCAGCAGTTTCTCGGGACAGGGGCGAGAGCAGTACTTC
clone_size: .; v_call: TRBV29-1; d_call: .; j_call: TRBJ1-1; cdr3_aa: CSAQDTEAFF; cdr3_nt: TGCAGCGCTCAGGACACTGAAGCTTTCTTT
clone_size: .; v_call: TRBV19; d_call: .; j_call: TRBJ1-1; cdr3_aa: CASSIALLAEAFF; cdr3_nt: TGTGCCAGTAGTATAGCGTTATTGGCAGAAGCTTTCTTT
clone_size: .; v_call: TRBV4-2; d_call: TRBD2; j_call: TRBJ2-7; cdr3_aa: CASSQGAPIFSGRTYEQYF; cdr3_nt: TGTGCCAGCAGCCAGGGTGCCCCTATTTTTAGCGGGAGGACCTACGAGCAGTACTTC
clone_size: .; v_call: TRBV6-6; d_call: .; j_call: TRBJ1-5; cdr3_aa: CASSSSLNQPQHF; cdr3_nt: TGTGCCAGCAGTTCTTCTCTTAATCAGCCCCAGCATTTT
clone_size: .; v_call: TRBV5-1; d_call: TRBD1; j_call: TRBJ2-2; cdr3_aa: CASSSQDRGSGNTGELFF; cdr3_nt: TGCGCCAGCAGCTCCCAGGACAGGGGTAGTGGAAACACCGGGGAGCTGTTTTTT
clone_size: .; v_call: TRBV19; d_call: TRBD1; j_call: TRBJ1-1; cdr3_aa: CASSIEEQGVYTEAFF; cdr3_nt: TGTGCCAGTAGTATAGAAGAACAGGGGGTTTACACTGAAGCTTTCTTT
clone_size: .; v_call: TRBV25-1; d_call: .; j_call: TRBJ2-1; cdr3_aa: CASSDFGTSYNEQFF; cdr3_nt: TGTGCCAGCAGTGACTTCGGTACTTCCTACAATGAGCAGTTCTTC
clone_size: few; v_call: TRBV11-1; d_call: .; j_call: TRBJ2-2; cdr3_aa: CASSLVMGQNTGELFF; cdr3_nt: TGTGCCAGCAGCTTAGTAATGGGACAGAACACCGGGGAGCTGTTTTTT
clone_size: .; v_call: TRBV5-1; d_call: .; j_call: TRBJ2-7; cdr3_aa: CASSLFGLTYEQYF; cdr3_nt: TGCGCCAGCAGCTTGTTCGGTCTGACCTACGAGCAGTACTTC
clone_size: .; v_call: TRBV7-9; d_call: .; j_call: TRBJ2-1; cdr3_aa: CASSFIHNEQFF; cdr3_nt: TGTGCCAGCAGCTTTATTCACAATGAGCAGTTCTTC
clone_size: .; v_call: TRBV12-5; d_call: .; j_call: TRBJ2-3; cdr3_aa: CASGFVTDTQYF; cdr3_nt: TGTGCTAGTGGTTTCGTCACAGATACGCAGTATTTT
clone_size: .; v_call: TRBV6-5; d_call: TRBD1; j_call: TRBJ1-1; cdr3_aa: CASSPPGQGYTEAFF; cdr3_nt: TGTGCCAGCAGCCCTCCGGGACAGGGATACACTGAAGCTTTCTTT
clone_size: .; v_call: TRBV6-5; d_call: .; j_call: TRBJ1-5; cdr3_aa: CASSLIGTFGQPQHF; cdr3_nt: TGTGCCAGCAGCTTAATTGGGACTTTTGGACAGCCCCAGCATTTT
clone_size: .; v_call: TRBV9; d_call: TRBD1; j_call: TRBJ2-1; cdr3_aa: CASSVEGTGLNEQFF; cdr3_nt: TGTGCCAGCAGCGTAGAAGGGACAGGGCTCAATGAGCAGTTCTTC
clone_size: .; v_call: TRBV10-3; d_call: TRBD1; j_call: TRBJ2-7; cdr3_aa: CAISTSGDRGSEQYF; cdr3_nt: TGTGCCATCAGCACATCCGGGGACAGGGGCTCCGAGCAGTACTTC
clone_size: .; v_call: TRBV5-8; d_call: .; j_call: TRBJ1-1; cdr3_aa: CASSSPGHREAFF; cdr3_nt: TGTGCCAGCAGCTCTCCGGGACACAGGGAAGCTTTCTTT
clone_size: .; v_call: TRBV5-6; d_call: .; j_call: TRBJ2-3; cdr3_aa: CASSPGSSNTDTQYF; cdr3_nt: TGTGCCAGCAGCCCGGGTAGTTCGAACACAGATACGCAGTATTTT
clone_size: .; v_call: TRBV13; d_call: .; j_call: TRBJ2-7; cdr3_aa: CASSRAGGTYEQYF; cdr3_nt: TGTGCCAGCAGCCGAGCGGGTGGTACCTACGAGCAGTACTTC
clone_size: .; v_call: TRBV6-5; d_call: TRBD1; j_call: TRBJ1-1; cdr3_aa: CASSSGTGITEAFF; cdr3_nt: TGTGCCAGCTCTTCCGGGACAGGGATTACCGAAGCTTTCTTT
clone_size: .; v_call: TRBV19; d_call: .; j_call: TRBJ1-5; cdr3_aa: CASSARDSNQPQHF; cdr3_nt: TGTGCCAGTAGTGCTAGAGATAGCAATCAGCCCCAGCATTTT
clone_size: .; v_call: TRBV10-2; d_call: .; j_call: TRBJ1-2; cdr3_aa: CASSERGGRNGYTF; cdr3_nt: TGCGCCAGCAGTGAGCGAGGGGGAAGGAATGGCTACACCTTC
clone_size: .; v_call: TRBV5-4; d_call: .; j_call: TRBJ2-1; cdr3_aa: CASSLAKGESYNEQFF; cdr3_nt: TGTGCCAGCAGCTTGGCCAAAGGGGAATCCTACAATGAGCAGTTCTTC
clone_size: .; v_call: TRBV11-3; d_call: TRBD2; j_call: TRBJ2-3; cdr3_aa: CASGTSGRGSDTQYF; cdr3_nt: TGTGCCAGCGGGACTAGCGGGAGGGGTTCAGATACGCAGTATTTT
clone_size: .; v_call: TRBV5-1; d_call: .; j_call: TRBJ1-2; cdr3_aa: CASSLETGIYGYTF; cdr3_nt: TGCGCCAGCAGCTTGGAAACAGGGATCTATGGCTACACCTTC
clone_size: .; v_call: TRBV30; d_call: TRBD2; j_call: TRBJ2-2; cdr3_aa: CAWSVLAGTNTGELFF; cdr3_nt: TGTGCCTGGAGTGTCCTAGCGGGTACGAACACCGGGGAGCTGTTTTTT
clone_size: .; v_call: TRBV7-9; d_call: TRBD1; j_call: TRBJ1-5; cdr3_aa: CASSAGTGGQPQHF; cdr3_nt: TGTGCCAGCAGCGCCGGGACAGGAGGTCAGCCCCAGCATTTT
clone_size: .; v_call: TRBV27; d_call: .; j_call: TRBJ1-5; cdr3_aa: CASNWQAHSNQPQHF; cdr3_nt: TGTGCCAGCAACTGGCAGGCGCATAGCAATCAGCCCCAGCATTTT
clone_size: once; v_call: TRBV7-6; d_call: .; j_call: TRBJ2-3; cdr3_aa: CASSLVGSGTDTQYF; cdr3_nt: TGTGCCAGCAGCTTAGTCGGTAGCGGAACAGATACGCAGTATTTT
clone_size: .; v_call: TRBV6-6; d_call: .; j_call: TRBJ2-1; cdr3_aa: CASSLKPLQYNEQFF; cdr3_nt: TGTGCCAGCAGCCTTAAACCCCTACAGTACAATGAGCAGTTCTTC
clone_size: .; v_call: TRBV11-3; d_call: .; j_call: TRBJ1-2; cdr3_aa: CASSFGPGDGGYTF; cdr3_nt: TGTGCCAGCAGCTTTGGGCCAGGGGACGGTGGCTACACCTTC
clone_size: .; v_call: TRBV27; d_call: TRBD2; j_call: TRBJ2-5; cdr3_aa: CASSDSGREGETQYF; cdr3_nt: TGTGCCAGCAGTGATAGCGGGAGGGAGGGAGAGACCCAGTACTTC
clone_size: .; v_call: TRBV9; d_call: TRBD1; j_call: TRBJ2-7; cdr3_aa: CASSVEEGQGYEQYF; cdr3_nt: TGTGCCAGCAGCGTAGAGGAGGGACAGGGTTACGAGCAGTACTTC